This T cell receptor beta chain was sequenced in a study of T cells in Graves' hyperthyroidism and ophthalmopathy. Looking at the study overall: Sampling of peripheral blood happened at initial diagnosis, prior to any treatment. Regarding the study as a whole: In blood, most of the thyroid clonotypes expanded above 0.001 were also present. Ophthalmopathy was told apart from stable hyperthyroidism by a 13 V-J model.

This clonotype came up a few times. The antigen remains undetermined. Together with thyroid ultrasound, orbital computed tomography, serum thyroxine and TRAb, clinical symptoms were used for diagnoses. RNA transcripts gave rise to amplified TCR beta CDR3 regions. The HTBI set primed first-round TCR CDR3 RT-PCR. TCRdb re-derived calls from the multiplex PCR reads in MiXCR, one entry per CDR3 protein. The data show about 640,000 distinct CDR3 sequences, around 21% seen once. Germline assignment: CDR1 MNHNS and CDR2 SASEGT. The CDR3 spans 15 residues. V gave up 6 bases and J gave up 7 bases, with 22 bases separating them.

The sequenced material came from blood. The TCR was taken from a man younger than 45 with Graves' ophthalmopathy. The chain couples TRBV6-1 to TRBJ2-7, with D possibly being TRBD2 (8 bases). As DNA, the CDR3 is TGTGCCAGCAGGGGAGACAGGGCAGCGGGAGCGGAGCAGTACTTC. Its translation is CASRGDRAAGAEQYF.